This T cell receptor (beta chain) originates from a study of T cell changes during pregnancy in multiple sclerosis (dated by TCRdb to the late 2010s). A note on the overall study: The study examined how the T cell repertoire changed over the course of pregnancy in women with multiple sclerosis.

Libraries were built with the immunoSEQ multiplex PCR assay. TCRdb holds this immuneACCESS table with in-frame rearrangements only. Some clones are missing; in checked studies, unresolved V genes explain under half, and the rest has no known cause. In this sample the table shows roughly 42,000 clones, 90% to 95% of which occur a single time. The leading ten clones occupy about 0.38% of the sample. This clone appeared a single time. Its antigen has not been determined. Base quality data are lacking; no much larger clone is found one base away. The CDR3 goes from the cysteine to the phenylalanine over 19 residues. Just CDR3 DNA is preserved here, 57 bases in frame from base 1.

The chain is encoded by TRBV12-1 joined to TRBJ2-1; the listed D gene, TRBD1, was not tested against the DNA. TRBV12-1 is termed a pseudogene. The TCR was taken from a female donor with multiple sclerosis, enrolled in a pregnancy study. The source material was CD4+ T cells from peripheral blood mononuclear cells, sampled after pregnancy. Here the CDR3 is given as CASSLELQWGESSYNEQFF. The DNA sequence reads TGTGCCAGCAGCTTAGAACTACAGTGGGGCGAGAGCTCCTACAATGAGCAGTTCTTC.